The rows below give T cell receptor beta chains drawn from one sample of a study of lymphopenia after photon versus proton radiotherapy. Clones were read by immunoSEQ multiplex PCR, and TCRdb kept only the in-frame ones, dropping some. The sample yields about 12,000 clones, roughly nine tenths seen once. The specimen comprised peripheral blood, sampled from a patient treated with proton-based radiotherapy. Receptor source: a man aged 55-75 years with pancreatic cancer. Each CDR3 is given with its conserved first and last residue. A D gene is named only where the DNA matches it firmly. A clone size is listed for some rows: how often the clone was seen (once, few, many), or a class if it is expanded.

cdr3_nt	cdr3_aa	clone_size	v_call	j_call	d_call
TGCGCCAGCAGCCTGACAGGGGATAGCAATCAGCCCCAGCATTTT	CASSLTGDSNQPQHF	large	TRBV4-1	TRBJ1-5	TRBD1
TGTGCCAGCAGTTTATTGGGTCAGCCCCAGCATTTT	CASSLLGQPQHF	few	TRBV27	TRBJ1-5	NA
TGTGCCAGCAGTTACTCGGAACAGGGCTCCTACGAGCAGTACTTC	CASSYSEQGSYEQYF	NA	TRBV6-5	TRBJ2-7	NA
TGTGCCAGCAGTGAAGGTTTTAGGACAGGGGGCAAGACCGGGGAGCTGTTTTTT	CASSEGFRTGGKTGELFF	NA	TRBV2	TRBJ2-2	TRBD1
TGTGCCAGCAGTTACTCGGGAAGGGAAGCTTTCTTT	CASSYSGREAFF	NA	TRBV6-6	TRBJ1-1	NA
TGTGCCAGCAGCTTGGATAGAGGCGAGCAGTACTTC	CASSLDRGEQYF	NA	TRBV5-4	TRBJ2-7	NA
TGTGCCAGCAGTTTTCAGGGGTCTCCACCGGAGACCCAGTACTTC	CASSFQGSPPETQYF	NA	TRBV28	TRBJ2-5	NA
TGTGCCAGCAGTTTACCCGGGCAGTATAATTCACCCCTCCACTTT	CASSLPGQYNSPLHF	NA	TRBV28	TRBJ1-6	NA
TGTGCCAGCAGCCTCCTTAGTAACGAGCAGTACTTC	CASSLLSNEQYF	NA	TRBV7-2	TRBJ2-7	NA
TGTGCCAGCAATCCACTCGGACAGGGAAACACCTATGGCTACACCTTC	CASNPLGQGNTYGYTF	NA	TRBV27	TRBJ1-2	TRBD1
TGTGCCATCAGTGACGACTCGGGACTAGCGGGAGTCAAGCAGTTCTTC	CAISDDSGLAGVKQFF	few	TRBV10-3	TRBJ2-1	TRBD2
TGTGCCAGCAGCTTAACCCCCGGGGAGACCCAGTACTTC	CASSLTPGETQYF	NA	TRBV7-3	TRBJ2-5	NA